This is a list of T cell receptor beta chains from one sample in a study of blood T cell repertoires in COVID-19. Sequencing was performed with immunoSEQ multiplex PCR; in TCRdb, only in-frame clones are kept and a portion is missing. There are around 15,000 clones in the sample; approximately 89% occur only once, and roughly 12% lies in the top ten. Input material: peripheral blood. The receptors shown here come from a human donor in a cohort sampled during active COVID-19. Each CDR3 is given with its conserved first and last residue. D genes are given only for firm matches. A row's size may be missing; if present it is once, few, many or a size class.

len	abundance	v_gene	j_gene	d_gene	CDR3nt	CDR3aa
15	once	TRBV5-6	TRBJ1-1	NA	TGTGCCAGCAGGATTGAACAGGGCGTGAACACTGAAGCTTTCTTT	CASRIEQGVNTEAFF
18	NA	TRBV5-1	TRBJ1-2	TRBD1	TGCGCCAGCAGCCTGACAGGGGGCGACGACGATTCCTACTATGGCTACACCTTC	CASSLTGGDDDSYYGYTF
15	medium-sized	TRBV18	TRBJ1-2	NA	TGTGCCAGCTCACCACCGGGAGATCTCCGCTCCGGCTACACCTTC	CASSPPGDLRSGYTF
13	NA	TRBV30	TRBJ2-7	NA	TGTGCCTGGAGTGTAGACCGAGGTAACGAGCAGTACTTC	CAWSVDRGNEQYF
16	NA	TRBV19	TRBJ2-3	NA	TGTGCCAGTAGTATAGACGGGAGCTCTAGGGCAGATACGCAGTATTTT	CASSIDGSSRADTQYF
11	NA	TRBV6-2/TRBV6-3	TRBJ1-1	NA	TGTGCCAGCAGTCATTCGGGTGAAGCTTTCTTT	CASSHSGEAFF
15	NA	TRBV3-1/TRBV3-2	TRBJ2-3	NA	TGTGCCAGCAGCCAAGTCCTAGCAACCCTAGGTACGCAGTATTTT	CASSQVLATLGTQYF
12	NA	TRBV29-1	TRBJ1-2	NA	TGCAGCGTTGAATACCACAGTCCTGGCTACACCTTC	CSVEYHSPGYTF
14	few	TRBV7-9	TRBJ1-2	TRBD1	TGTGCCAGCAGCTCGGACAGGGTTTGGTATGGCTACACCTTC	CASSSDRVWYGYTF
15	NA	TRBV6-5	TRBJ1-2	TRBD1	TGTGCCAGCAGTCGTTCGGGACAGTCGAACTATGGCTACACCTTC	CASSRSGQSNYGYTF
13	few	TRBV28	TRBJ1-5	NA	TGTGCCAGCAGGACAGATTCATCAATGGCCCAGCATTTT	CASRTDSSMAQHF
18	NA	TRBV10-1	TRBJ2-3	TRBD2	TGCGCCAGCAGTGGGGTGACTAGCGGGGGTCCCAGCACAGATACGCAGTATTTT	CASSGVTSGGPSTDTQYF
15	once	TRBV10-3	TRBJ1-3	NA	TGTGCCATCAGAAGAGACAGCCTCTCTGGAAACACCATATATTTT	CAIRRDSLSGNTIYF
14	NA	TRBV6-5	TRBJ2-6	NA	TGTGCCAGCACGAGGAGCTCTGGGGCCAACGTCCTGACTTTC	CASTRSSGANVLTF
17	NA	TRBV28	TRBJ2-3	NA	TGTGCCAGCATCCCAAGACTAGTCCGGAGGGGCACAGATACGCAGTATTTT	CASIPRLVRRGTDTQYF
12	NA	TRBV28	TRBJ1-1	NA	TGTGCCAGCAGTTTAATCCCAACTGAAGCTTTCTTT	CASSLIPTEAFF
12	NA	TRBV7-2	TRBJ1-1	NA	TGTGCCAGCAGCTCTCGGGTCCCTAGAGCTTTCTTT	CASSSRVPRAFF
18	NA	TRBV30	TRBJ1-3	NA	TGTGCCTGTTCCAAGGGTTTCGCAGGGCCCAACTCTGGAAACACCATATATTTT	CACSKGFAGPNSGNTIYF
15	NA	TRBV6-5	TRBJ2-2	TRBD1	TGTGCCAGCAGGGCCGGGACAGCGAACACCGGGGAGCTGTTTTTT	CASRAGTANTGELFF
13	NA	TRBV29-1	TRBJ1-1	NA	TGCAGCGTGGGGAGGGACCTGAACACTGAAGCTTTCTTT	CSVGRDLNTEAFF
15	NA	TRBV3-1/TRBV3-2	TRBJ1-2	TRBD1	TGTGCCAGCAGCCAAAGCCGGGACAGGGTGGGTGGCTACACCTTC	CASSQSRDRVGGYTF
16	NA	TRBV27	TRBJ2-5	TRBD1	TGTGCCAGCAGTTTTGGACAGGGTGGAACCCCGGGGACCCAGTACTTC	CASSFGQGGTPGTQYF
15	few	TRBV7-2	TRBJ1-1	TRBD1	TGTGCCAGCAGCCACCTGGGACAGGAGTACACTGAAGCTTTCTTT	CASSHLGQEYTEAFF
12	NA	TRBV6-5	TRBJ1-2	NA	TGTGCCAGCAGAGGCGGGACTTCAGGCTACACCTTC	CASRGGTSGYTF
14	NA	TRBV9	TRBJ2-5	NA	TGTGCCAGCAGCGCCCGGCCCGCGGGGGAGACCCAGTACTTC	CASSARPAGETQYF
15	NA	TRBV11-2	TRBJ2-1	TRBD1	TGTGCCAGCATGGCCCCCGGGACAGGGTGCAATGAGCAGTTCTTC	CASMAPGTGCNEQFF
14	NA	TRBV11-2	TRBJ2-1	TRBD2	TGTGCCAGCAGCGCGGGGGGGACGCTTAATGAGCAGTTCTTC	CASSAGGTLNEQFF
13	NA	TRBV9	TRBJ2-7	TRBD2	TGTGCCAGCAGCGTGACCCCGCGGGAGGGGAAATACTTC	CASSVTPREGKYF
12	NA	TRBV28	TRBJ1-1	NA	TGTGCCAGCACCCGACAGGTGAGGGAAGCTTTCTTT	CASTRQVREAFF
14	NA	TRBV10-3	TRBJ1-1	TRBD1	TGTGCCATCAGTGAAGGAAGACAGGGGACTGAAGCTTTCTTT	CAISEGRQGTEAFF
15	NA	TRBV29-1	TRBJ1-5	TRBD1	TGCAGCGTGACCCCGGGACAGGGGAGCAATCAGCCCCAGCATTTT	CSVTPGQGSNQPQHF
16	NA	TRBV19	TRBJ2-2	TRBD2	TGTGCCAGTAGGCGACTAGCGGTGACGAACACCGGGGAGCTGTTTTTT	CASRRLAVTNTGELFF
16	NA	TRBV6-2/TRBV6-3	TRBJ1-5	NA	TGTGCCAGCAGTCGAAGCCCGACCAGGAGCAATCAGCCCCAGCATTTT	CASSRSPTRSNQPQHF
16	NA	TRBV25-1	TRBJ1-4	TRBD1	TGTGCCAGCAGCTCGCGGACAGGGTCGGGGAATGAAAAACTGTTTTTT	CASSSRTGSGNEKLFF
13	NA	TRBV2	TRBJ1-4	NA	TGTGCCAGCAGGCGGGAACATGGAGGGGAACTGTTTTTT	CASRREHGGELFF
15	NA	TRBV7-2	TRBJ1-2	TRBD1	TGTGCCAGCAGCTCATCCGGGACAGGAACTAATGGCTACACCTTC	CASSSSGTGTNGYTF
15	once	TRBV6-1	TRBJ2-7	TRBD1	TGTGCCAGCAGTGACACCGGGACAGGGACCTACGAGCAGTACTTC	CASSDTGTGTYEQYF
15	NA	TRBV15	TRBJ2-3	NA	TGTGCCACCAGCGGGCAGACTAGTGCGGCAGATACGCAGTATTTT	CATSGQTSAADTQYF
17	medium-sized	TRBV3-1/TRBV3-2	TRBJ2-7	TRBD2	TGTGCCAGCAGCCAAGGTTGGACTAGCGGGGGGGACTACGGCGAGTACTTC	CASSQGWTSGGDYGEYF
12	NA	TRBV30	TRBJ2-4	TRBD1	TGTGCCTGGAGTGTACGGGACAGGGATCCCGGCTTC	CAWSVRDRDPGF
15	few	TRBV11-2	TRBJ1-6	TRBD1	TGTGCCAGCAGCTTAGTACAGGGGATGAATTCACCCCTCCACTTT	CASSLVQGMNSPLHF